A selection of T cell receptor beta chains follows, all from one sample in a study of post-analysis software for immune sequencing data. MiXCR was run by TCRdb on the PCR reads, yielding one entry per CDR3 protein. The top ten clones hold approximately 0.55% of a sample with fewer than 850,000 distinct CDR3 sequences, roughly 27% of them seen once. The sequenced sample was blood. These receptors all stem from a girl aged 5-17 years with multiple sclerosis. The CDR3 runs from the conserved cysteine through the conserved F or W. The D gene is left open where the match is weak. The size entry is marked missing in some rows and otherwise reads once, few, many or a size class.

abundance	v_gene	d_gene	j_gene	CDR3aa	CDR3nt
few	TRBV7-2	TRBD2	TRBJ2-5	CASSLGLASGRYGTQYF	TGTGCCAGCAGCTTGGGGTTGGCTAGCGGGAGATATGGGACCCAGTACTTC
few	TRBV5-1	NA	TRBJ2-5	CASSWGRETQYF	TGCGCCAGCAGCTGGGGTCGGGAGACCCAGTACTTC
few	TRBV6-6	NA	TRBJ2-3	CASRTGLRAQYF	TGTGCCAGCAGAACGGGACTCCGTGCGCAGTATTTT
NA	TRBV6-6	NA	TRBJ1-1	CASSYLHEAFF	TGTGCCAGCAGTTACCTGCATGAAGCTTTCTTT
NA	TRBV7-2	NA	TRBJ2-5	CASSSVRYQETQYF	TGTGCCAGCAGCTCGGTCAGGTACCAAGAGACCCAGTACTTC
many	TRBV4-3	TRBD1	TRBJ1-2	CASSPDRGNGYTF	TGTGCCAGCAGTCCCGACAGGGGGAATGGCTACACCTTC
NA	TRBV28	TRBD2	TRBJ2-7	CASSSRGREGEQYF	TGTGCCAGCAGTTCTAGGGGAAGGGAGGGCGAGCAGTACTTC
many	TRBV12-3/TRBV12-4	NA	TRBJ2-4	CASSLSPRRDIQYF	TGTGCCAGCAGTTTAAGCCCGAGGAGGGACATTCAGTACTTC
few	TRBV11-2	TRBD1	TRBJ2-3	CASSLDPTGADTQYF	TGTGCCAGCAGCTTAGATCCGACAGGGGCAGATACGCAGTATTTT
few	TRBV28	NA	TRBJ2-5	CASSLFLPTQETQYF	TGTGCCAGCAGTTTATTCCTACCCACCCAAGAGACCCAGTACTTC
few	TRBV5-1	NA	TRBJ2-3	CASMYWDGDTQYF	TGCGCCAGCATGTACTGGGATGGAGATACGCAGTATTTT
NA	TRBV20-1	NA	TRBJ2-7	CSARDPGSSYEQYF	TGCAGTGCTAGAGATCCGGGGAGCTCCTACGAGCAGTACTTC
many	TRBV4-3	NA	TRBJ2-3	CASSQDVWGSTDTQYF	TGCGCCAGCAGCCAAGATGTCTGGGGGAGCACAGATACGCAGTATTTT
NA	TRBV28	TRBD2	TRBJ2-3	CASSLGPGLDLDTQYF	TGTGCCAGCAGTTTAGGACCGGGACTAGACCTAGATACGCAGTATTTT
NA	TRBV4-1	NA	TRBJ1-1	CASSQAGVQAEAFF	TGCGCCAGCAGCCAAGCGGGGGTTCAGGCTGAAGCTTTCTTT
NA	TRBV5-1	NA	TRBJ2-7	CASSSFGIGGEQYF	TGCGCCAGCAGCTCGTTCGGGATCGGGGGCGAGCAGTACTTC
NA	TRBV20-1	NA	TRBJ2-7	CSARDSAGAGISYEQYF	TGCAGTGCTAGAGATTCTGCCGGGGCAGGAATCTCCTACGAGCAGTACTTC
NA	TRBV7-9	NA	TRBJ1-1	CATALRTEAFF	TGTGCCACAGCCTTGAGGACTGAAGCTTTCTTT
few	TRBV7-9	NA	TRBJ1-2	CASSFTSGARYGYTF	TGTGCCAGCAGCTTCACCTCGGGGGCGCGGTATGGCTACACCTTC